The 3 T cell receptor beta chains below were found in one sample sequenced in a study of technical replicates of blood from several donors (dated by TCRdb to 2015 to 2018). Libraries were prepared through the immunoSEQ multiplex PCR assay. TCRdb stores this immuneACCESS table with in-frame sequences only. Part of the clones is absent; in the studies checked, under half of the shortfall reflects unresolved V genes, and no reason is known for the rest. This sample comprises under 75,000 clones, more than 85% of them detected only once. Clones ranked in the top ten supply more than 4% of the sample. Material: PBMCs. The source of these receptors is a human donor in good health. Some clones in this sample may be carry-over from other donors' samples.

This CDR3 is CATSRSRLEGYGYTF. The CDR3 DNA reads TGTGCCACCAGCAGATCAAGACTGGAAGGCTATGGCTACACCTTC. The chain combines TRBV15 with TRBJ1-2; no clear D. The CDR3 runs to 15 residues. The germline V gene encodes CDR1 LNHNV and CDR2 YYDKDF (reference sequence). Trimming pared 2 bases from V and 4 bases from J, leaving 14 bases between.

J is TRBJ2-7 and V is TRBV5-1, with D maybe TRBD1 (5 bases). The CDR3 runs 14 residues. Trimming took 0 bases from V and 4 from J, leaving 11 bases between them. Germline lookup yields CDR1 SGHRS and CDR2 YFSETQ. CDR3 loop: CASSLGAGRYEQYF. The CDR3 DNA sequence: TGCGCCAGCAGCTTGGGGGCAGGGCGATACGAGCAGTACTTC.

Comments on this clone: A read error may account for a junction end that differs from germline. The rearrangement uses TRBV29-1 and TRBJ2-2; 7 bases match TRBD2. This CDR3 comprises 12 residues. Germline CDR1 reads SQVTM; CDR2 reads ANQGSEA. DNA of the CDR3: TGCAGCGTTGAAGACACGGTAGGACGGCGGGGGTTT. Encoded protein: CSVEDTVGRRGF.